The rows below give T cell receptor beta chains drawn from one sample of a study of T-cell reconstitution after alpha-beta-depleted transplantation in children. TCRdb re-analysed the PCR reads in MiXCR, keeping a single row per CDR3 protein. This sample has fewer than 550,000 distinct CDR3 sequences, with over 9.5% found just once. The specimen was PBMCs, collected before TCRalphabeta/CD19-depleted stem cell transplant. Receptors originate from a child aged 2 to 9 with inherited bone marrow failure, due to receive a stem cell transplant. Each CDR3 is given with its conserved first and last residue. The D gene is left open where the match is weak. The listing skips clone size in some rows; elsewhere it reads once, few, many or a size class.

d_call	v_call	j_call	clone_size	cdr3_nt	cdr3_aa
.	TRBV12-3/TRBV12-4	TRBJ2-2	many	TGTGCCAGCAGGGGACCCCCCGGCGGGGAGCTGTTTTTT	CASRGPPGGELFF
TRBD1	TRBV20-1	TRBJ1-2	many	TGCCTCATTGGAGACAGGGACTACACCTTC	CLIGDRDYTF
TRBD2	TRBV29-1	TRBJ2-1	.	TGCAGCGTTGAATTAAGACTAGCGGGGAGATACAATGAGCAGTTCTTC	CSVELRLAGRYNEQFF
TRBD1	TRBV27	TRBJ1-6	many	TGTGCCAGCAGTTTACCCAGGGGGGACTCACCCCTCCACTTT	CASSLPRGDSPLHF
TRBD2	TRBV15	TRBJ2-7	.	TGTGCCACCAGCAGATCCTCCGGGACTAGCGGGAGGTACGAGCAGTACTTC	CATSRSSGTSGRYEQYF
.	TRBV5-1	TRBJ2-5	many	TGCGCCAGCAGCTTGGGGCAGGGAAGAGGTGGAGAGACCCAGTACTTC	CASSLGQGRGGETQYF
.	TRBV4-1	TRBJ1-1	.	TGCGCCAGCAGCCAAGCTGGGGGAGGGTGGGGGGCATGGAACCTCGGGACTGAAGCTTTCTTT	CASSQAGGGWGAWNLGTEAFF
TRBD2	TRBV7-2	TRBJ2-1	many	TGTGCCAGCAGGCTAGCGGGCTCCTACAATGAGCAGTTCTTC	CASRLAGSYNEQFF
.	TRBV15	TRBJ2-7	many	TGTGCCACCAGCAGAGCCCCCCAGGGCCGATACGAGCAGTACTTC	CATSRAPQGRYEQYF
TRBD2	TRBV6-2/TRBV6-3	TRBJ2-7	.	TGTGCCAGCAGTTACTGGACCCCGGGACTAGCGGGACCCTACGAGCAGTACTTC	CASSYWTPGLAGPYEQYF
.	TRBV20-1	TRBJ2-6	many	TGCAGTGCTTGGGACATCGGGCCCTCTGGGGCCAACGTCCTGACTTTC	CSAWDIGPSGANVLTF
TRBD1	TRBV7-9	TRBJ2-7	many	TGTGCCAGCAGCTGGACCGGGACAGGGGTCGAGCAGTACTTC	CASSWTGTGVEQYF
TRBD2	TRBV25-1	TRBJ2-1	.	TGTGCCAGCAGTGGCCCCGGGACTAGCGAGAATGAGCAGTTCTTC	CASSGPGTSENEQFF
.	TRBV6-1	TRBJ2-7	many	TGTGCCAGCAGTGGAAAGGGTGTTAGCTACGAGCAGTACTTC	CASSGKGVSYEQYF
TRBD2	TRBV12-3/TRBV12-4	TRBJ2-7	many	TGTGCCAGCAGTTTGGGCGGGAGTGCGGGCGAGCAGTACTTC	CASSLGGSAGEQYF
TRBD1	TRBV5-1	TRBJ2-3	many	TGCGCCAGCAGCTTTTGGGACAGGGCGGTCGATACGCAGTATTTT	CASSFWDRAVDTQYF
TRBD1	TRBV20-1	TRBJ2-2	many	TGCAGTGCTAGAGATCTAGGGACAGGGGACACCGGGGAGCTGTTTTTT	CSARDLGTGDTGELFF
.	TRBV7-9	TRBJ1-4	.	TGTGCCAGCAGCTTAGCGGCAGGGCCAAGGGAAAAACTGTTTTTT	CASSLAAGPREKLFF
.	TRBV13	TRBJ2-7	many	TGTGCCAGCAGCTCCCATACTTACGAGCAGTACTTC	CASSSHTYEQYF
.	TRBV27	TRBJ2-1	many	TGTGCCAGCAGTTTGGGCCCCGACTTGCAGTTCTTC	CASSLGPDLQFF
TRBD2	TRBV4-3	TRBJ2-1	many	TGCGCCAGCAGCCAAGATGTGCCCGGGAGGTCCTACAATGAGCAGTTCTTC	CASSQDVPGRSYNEQFF
.	TRBV29-1	TRBJ1-5	.	TGCAGCGTATCCTTGAGAGGGGGGGGGGCCAATCAGCCCCAGCATTTT	CSVSLRGGGANQPQHF
.	TRBV20-1	TRBJ2-3	.	TGCAGTGCTAGTGCCCAGGATACGCAGTATTTT	CSASAQDTQYF
.	TRBV20-1	TRBJ1-2	.	TGCAGTGCTAGAGATTCGGGGGGAAGGGGCTATGGCTACACCTTC	CSARDSGGRGYGYTF
TRBD1	TRBV15	TRBJ2-7	many	TGTGCCACCAGCAGAGCGGGGGGACAGGGTCCCGAGCAGTACTTC	CATSRAGGQGPEQYF
.	TRBV12-3/TRBV12-4	TRBJ1-2	many	TGTGCCAGCAGTTTAGGACACTCTAACTATGGCTACACCTTC	CASSLGHSNYGYTF
.	TRBV7-9	TRBJ1-2	few	TGTGCCAGCAGCTTAGCGGAGGGGGGCGGCTATGGCTACACCTTC	CASSLAEGGGYGYTF
.	TRBV30	TRBJ1-4	.	TGTGCCTTTGGGGACCCTGGGAATGAAAAACTGTTTTTT	CAFGDPGNEKLFF
.	TRBV7-9	TRBJ2-2	many	TGTGCCAGCAGCCCAACTCACGCCGGGGGCCCTAACACCGGGGAGCTGTTTTTT	CASSPTHAGGPNTGELFF
.	TRBV7-2	TRBJ2-3	many	TGTGCCAGCAGCTCCCTATCGGGGGCCAGAAGAACCGATACGCAGTATTTT	CASSSLSGARRTDTQYF
.	TRBV2	TRBJ2-2	many	TGTGCCAGCAGTGAACTCGGGGAGCTGTTTTTT	CASSELGELFF
TRBD2	TRBV9	TRBJ2-3	many	TGTGCCAGCAGCTCCCCGACTAGCGACACAGATACGCAGTATTTT	CASSSPTSDTDTQYF
.	TRBV6-5	TRBJ1-1	.	TGTGCCAGCAGTTACTCTTTGGGAAACACTGAAGCTTTCTTT	CASSYSLGNTEAFF
.	TRBV18	TRBJ1-2	many	TGTGCCAGCTCACCACCGGTAGGGCCCGCTAACTATGGCTACACCTTC	CASSPPVGPANYGYTF
.	TRBV20-1	TRBJ2-1	.	TGCAGTGCTAGAGAAATAGCAAGCTCCTACAATGAGCAGTTCTTC	CSAREIASSYNEQFF
TRBD2	TRBV29-1	TRBJ2-1	many	TGCAGCGTTGAACCCTCTTTCCAGCGGGAGTCCTACAATGAGCAGTTCTTC	CSVEPSFQRESYNEQFF
.	TRBV4-3	TRBJ2-7	many	TGCGCCAGCAGCCAAGATTTGGGGGACGAGCAGTACTTC	CASSQDLGDEQYF
.	TRBV29-1	TRBJ2-2	many	TGCAGCGCCGGGGGGACAGGTCGCACCGGGGAGCTGTTTTTT	CSAGGTGRTGELFF
.	TRBV12-3/TRBV12-4	TRBJ1-1	many	TGTGCCAGCAGTTCTAGGGCTGAAGCTTTCTTT	CASSSRAEAFF
.	TRBV30	TRBJ1-6	few	TGTGCCTGGAACCGTAATGGACTAGCGGGGAATTCACCCCTCCACTTT	CAWNRNGLAGNSPLHF
TRBD2	TRBV9	TRBJ2-1	many	TGTGCCAGCAGCGCACTAGCGGGAGGAAACAATGAGCAGTTCTTC	CASSALAGGNNEQFF
.	TRBV5-1	TRBJ2-5	many	TGCGCCAGCAGCTTGGGAGGGACGGAAGAGACCCAGTACTTC	CASSLGGTEETQYF
.	TRBV10-2	TRBJ2-6	many	TGCGCCAGCAGTGAGTGGTTAGGGACTGGGGCCAACGTCCTGACTTTC	CASSEWLGTGANVLTF
TRBD1	TRBV6-2/TRBV6-3	TRBJ2-1	many	TGTGCCACCACCTTAGGGACAGGGTACAATGAGCAGTTCTTC	CATTLGTGYNEQFF
TRBD2	TRBV7-9	TRBJ2-1	few	TGTGCCAGCACCCAAGAATCTAGCGGACTATACAATGAGCAGTTCTTC	CASTQESSGLYNEQFF
.	TRBV6-5	TRBJ1-1	many	TGTGCCAGCAGTTACTCCCAGAACACTGAAGCTTTCTTT	CASSYSQNTEAFF
.	TRBV7-9	TRBJ1-5	many	TGTGCCAGCAGCTTATTGGATAGCAATCAGCCCCAGCATTTT	CASSLLDSNQPQHF
.	TRBV28	TRBJ2-7	many	TGTGCCAGCACCTCGGGCGGGGGCAAATCAATCACCTACGAGCAGTACTTC	CASTSGGGKSITYEQYF
TRBD1	TRBV12-3/TRBV12-4	TRBJ1-2	many	TGTGCCAGCAGTGACAGGGGGCAAGGCTACACCTTC	CASSDRGQGYTF
TRBD1	TRBV18	TRBJ2-7	few	TGTGCCAGCTCACCAGACCGGGACAGTGGACCCTACGAGCAGTACTTC	CASSPDRDSGPYEQYF
.	TRBV29-1	TRBJ2-3	many	TGCAGCGTGGGACGGGCTAGCGGCACAGATACGCAGTATTTT	CSVGRASGTDTQYF
TRBD1	TRBV3-1	TRBJ2-7	few	TGTGCCAGCAGCCAAGGCCGGGACAGTGCAAACTACGAGCAGTACTTC	CASSQGRDSANYEQYF
TRBD1	TRBV4-1	TRBJ1-3	many	TGCGCCAGCAGCCAAGAGACAGGGCGGAACACCATATATTTT	CASSQETGRNTIYF
.	TRBV20-1	TRBJ1-1	many	TGCAGTGCTAGAGAGTCGGGGGTGTCTGGCACTGAAGCTTTCTTT	CSARESGVSGTEAFF
.	TRBV25-1	TRBJ2-7	.	TGTGCCAGCATAGGTGACTACAAAGAGCAGTACTTC	CASIGDYKEQYF
.	TRBV11-1	TRBJ2-1	many	TGTGCCAGCAGCTTAAGGGGTTCCGGGCTTTCGCGATACAATGAGCAGTTCTTC	CASSLRGSGLSRYNEQFF
TRBD2	TRBV20-1	TRBJ2-1	many	TGCAGTGCTAGAGTGAGCCCTAGCGGGAGTTACAATGAGCAGTTCTTC	CSARVSPSGSYNEQFF
TRBD1	TRBV29-1	TRBJ2-1	many	TGCAGCGTTGATGACAGGGAGTCCTACAATGAGCAGTTCTTC	CSVDDRESYNEQFF
TRBD2	TRBV20-1	TRBJ2-1	.	TGCAGTGCTAGAGTAGCGGGGAAGTACAATGAGCAGTTCTTC	CSARVAGKYNEQFF